This T cell receptor (beta chain) stems from a study of CD8 T cells in Susac syndrome. Random hexamers served to reverse transcribe about 0.45 to 1 ug RNA. TCRdb reprocessed the immunoSEQ multiplex PCR reads with MiXCR, giving one entry per CDR3 protein. Among hundreds of thousands of distinct CDR3 sequences listed, over 85% were seen once. Sequencing of TCR beta was performed on blood CD8+ and CD4+ T cells. Negative isolation was used for CD8+ and CD4+ T cells and FACS enrichment for TEMRA cells. Trimming took 0 bases from V and 1 from J; bases not matched to a gene: 3. CDR3 size: 16 residues. Germline V gene lookup returns CDR1 SGHTA and CDR2 FQGTGA.

V gene TRBV7-3 combines with J gene TRBJ2-3, with TRBD2 identical over 8 bases. Sequencing was performed on CD4+ T cells from PBMCs. The origin of this receptor is a human donor with multiple sclerosis. CDR3 DNA sequence: TGTGCCAGCAGCTTAACGCGGCGGGGGGGCACAGATACGCAGTATTTT. Its protein product is CASSLTRRGGTDTQYF.